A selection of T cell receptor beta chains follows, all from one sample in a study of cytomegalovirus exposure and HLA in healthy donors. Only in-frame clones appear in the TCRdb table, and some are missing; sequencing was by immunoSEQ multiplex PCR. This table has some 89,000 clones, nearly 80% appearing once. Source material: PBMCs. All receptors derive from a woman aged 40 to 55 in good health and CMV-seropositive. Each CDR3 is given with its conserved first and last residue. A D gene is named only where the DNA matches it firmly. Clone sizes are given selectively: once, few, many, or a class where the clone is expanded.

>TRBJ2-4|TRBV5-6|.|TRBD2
CASRLGGGNIQYF
TGTGCCAGCAGACTGGGGGGGGGAAACATTCAGTACTTC
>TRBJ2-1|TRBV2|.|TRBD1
CASSDTGTGAYNEQFF
TGTGCCAGCAGCGATACCGGGACAGGGGCCTACAATGAGCAGTTCTTC
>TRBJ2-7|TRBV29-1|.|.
CSAAEGSYEQYF
TGCAGCGCCGCAGAGGGCTCCTACGAGCAGTACTTC
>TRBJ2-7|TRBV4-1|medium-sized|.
CASSPGRGNHEQYF
TGCGCCAGCAGCCCCGGTCGGGGGAATCACGAGCAGTACTTC
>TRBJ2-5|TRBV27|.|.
CASSSLHGSGETQYF
TGTGCCAGCAGTTCCCTACATGGGTCGGGGGAGACCCAGTACTTC
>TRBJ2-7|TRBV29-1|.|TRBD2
CSVGLAGSHEQYF
TGCAGCGTGGGACTAGCGGGATCCCACGAGCAGTACTTC
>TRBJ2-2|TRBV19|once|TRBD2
CASSIGRFNTGELFF
TGTGCCAGTAGTATCGGGAGGTTCAACACCGGGGAGCTGTTTTTT
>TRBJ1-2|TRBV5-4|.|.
CASTLDRPSSSGYTF
TGTGCCAGCACCCTAGACAGGCCTAGTAGTTCGGGCTACACCTTC
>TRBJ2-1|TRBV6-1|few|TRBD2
CASSEDPGLAGVNEQFF
TGTGCCAGCAGTGAAGACCCCGGACTAGCGGGAGTCAATGAGCAGTTCTTC
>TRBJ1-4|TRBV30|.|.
CAWSFGEKLFF
TGTGCCTGGAGTTTCGGTGAAAAACTGTTTTTT
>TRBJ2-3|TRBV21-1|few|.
CASRREEPSSGNRTDTQYF
TGTGCCAGCCGGCGGGAAGAGCCGTCTAGCGGGAATCGCACAGATACGCAGTATTTT
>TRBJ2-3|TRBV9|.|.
CASSVVAGDTDTQYF
TGTGCCAGCAGCGTAGTTGCGGGCGACACAGATACGCAGTATTTT
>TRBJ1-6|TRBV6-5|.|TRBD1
CASTQGQPYNSPLHF
TGTGCCAGCACCCAGGGACAGCCATATAATTCACCCCTCCACTTT
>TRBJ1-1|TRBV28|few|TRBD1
CASSLSSGGAFF
TGTGCCAGCAGTTTAAGTTCAGGGGGAGCTTTCTTT